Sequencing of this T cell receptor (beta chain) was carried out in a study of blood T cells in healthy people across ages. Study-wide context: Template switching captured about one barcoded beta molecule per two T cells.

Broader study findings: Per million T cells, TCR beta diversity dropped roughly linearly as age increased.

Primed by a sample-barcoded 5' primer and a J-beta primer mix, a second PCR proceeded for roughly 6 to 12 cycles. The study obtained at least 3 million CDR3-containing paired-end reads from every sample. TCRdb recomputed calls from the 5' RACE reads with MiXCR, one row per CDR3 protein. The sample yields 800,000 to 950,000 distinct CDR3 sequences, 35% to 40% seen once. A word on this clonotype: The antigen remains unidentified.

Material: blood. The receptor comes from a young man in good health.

DNA for the CDR3: TGTGCCAGCAGCGCCCTAGGACAGGGGGCGCAGGATACGCAGTATTTT. Translated: CASSALGQGAQDTQYF. The V and J genes are TRBV6-4 and TRBJ2-3; 11 bases map to TRBD1. V lost 6 bases to trimming and J lost 6 bases; unmatched junction nucleotides: 11. Looked up from germline, CDR1 is MRHNA and CDR2 is SNTAGT. The CDR3 has 16 residues.